This T cell receptor beta chain came from a study of Ad26.COV2.S vaccination and SARS-CoV-2 variants. Treatment reported: 15 to 20 received Ad26.COV2.S at low or high dose, single or two shots; roughly 5 received placebo; per-sample allocation not given. Day 63 following the first vaccine or placebo injection was when the samples were taken. In Boston, an adult donor aged 18-55 years took part. The study used a vaccine consisting of an Ad26 vector that expressed Wuhan-strain SARS-CoV-2 spike. Of note for this clone: Its antigen is unidentified.

Overall study findings and caveats: Spike-specific responses of CD8+ and CD4+ T cells were reported to display substantial breadth after vaccination.

TCRdb's table, derived via immunoSEQ multiplex PCR, lists solely in-frame clones and lacks some. The sample contains about 460,000 clones, 80% to 90% of which appear only once. The sequence was collected from a person between 18 and 60 years old who received the Ad26.COV2.S COVID-19 vaccine or a placebo. Here the sequenced sample was peripheral blood, taken in a trial of Ad26.COV2.S vaccine versus placebo.

In DNA form, the CDR3 reads TGTGCCAGCAGCTTCAGACTAGCGGGGGCCGTATTGTACGAGCAGTACTTC. It translates to CASSFRLAGAVLYEQYF. The chain links TRBV7-2 to TRBJ2-7; TRBD2 aligns across 12 bases. V shed 3 bases, J shed 4 bases, and the junction held 10 bases outside the gene matches. CDR1 and CDR2 (germline): SGHTA, FQGNSA. This CDR3 contains 17 residues. The full variable domain, with the rest looked up from reference TRBV7-2 and TRBJ2-7, is GAGVSQSPSNKVTEKGKDVELRCDPISGHTALYWYRQSLGQGLEFLIYFQGNSAPDKSGLPSDRFSAERTGGSVSTLTIQRTQQEDSAVYLCASSFRLAGAVLYEQYFGPGTRLTVT.